The entry below describes one T cell receptor beta chain. The record originates from a study of control samples from healthy donors and cancer patients. Germline V lookup: CDR1 MNHEY, CDR2 SVGAGI. The V and J ends lost 2 bases and 1 base respectively, with 11 bases between them. The CDR3 is 15 residues long. Here immunoSEQ multiplex PCR was the method, and the copy in TCRdb shows in-frame clones only, minus some. This table has some 150,000 clones, approximately 96% appearing once. The chain carries TRBV6-5 and TRBJ1-1; weak D call: TRBD1 (6 bases). Input material: blood. This sequence originates from a woman aged 25 to 39 in good health. CDR3 sequence: CASSYATGTNTEAFF. CDR3 DNA sequence: TGTGCCAGCAGTTACGCGACAGGTACGAACACTGAAGCTTTCTTT.